These 4 T cell receptor beta chains were all obtained from the same sample, sequenced in a study of Ad26.COV2.S vaccination and SARS-CoV-2 variants. Treatment of the sample: roughly 20 received Ad26.COV2.S at low or high dose, single or two shots; roughly 5 received placebo; per-sample allocation not given. Samples were taken on day 63 after the first vaccine or placebo injection. This table comes from immunoSEQ multiplex PCR, and its TCRdb copy is limited to in-frame clones, with some not included. The sample yields roughly 410,000 clones, 83% seen once. The specimen comprised peripheral blood, sampled in a trial of Ad26.COV2.S vaccine versus placebo. The source is a person aged 18-65 years who received the Ad26.COV2.S COVID-19 vaccine or a placebo.

The rearrangement links TRBV21-1 to TRBJ1-1; the D call of TRBD1 is as the table states it, not checked on the DNA. TRBV21-1 has pseudogene status. The CDR3 totals 13 residues. The CDR3 DNA is TGTGCCAGAGTTCTTGGACAAGTCAAAAAAGCTTTCTTT. It is translated as CARVLGQVKKAFF.

The gene calls are TRBV12-3 or TRBV12-4 and TRBJ2-1, with D unresolved. There are 12 residues in the CDR3. Trimming removed 5 bases at V and 7 bases at J, with 9 bases between. The CDR3 loop reads CASSPLPNEQFF. As DNA, the CDR3 is TGTGCCAGCAGTCCCCTGCCGAATGAGCAGTTCTTC.

The J gene is TRBJ1-1, the V gene TRBV11-3; tentatively, D is TRBD1 (6 bases). Germline V CDR1 and CDR2: SGHNT, YENEEA. V was shortened by 5 bases and J by 1 base, with 14 bases between the two germline ends. This CDR3 comprises 15 residues. CDR3 amino acids: CASSDRTATNTEAFF. The CDR3 DNA follows: TGTGCCAGCAGCGACCGGACAGCCACGAACACTGAAGCTTTCTTT.

As for this clone: Other DNA variants within this sample encode the same CDR3. The J gene is TRBJ1-5, the V gene TRBV18; D remains ambiguous. V lost 2 bases, J lost 3 bases, and 11 bases lay in between. This CDR3 comprises 15 residues. Germline values: CDR1 KGHSH, CDR2 LQKENI. The CDR3 spells CASSPGPSPNQPQHF. CDR3 nucleotide sequence: TGTGCCAGCTCACCAGGCCCCAGCCCCAATCAGCCCCAGCATTTT.